These 19 T cell receptor beta chains were sequenced from one sample in a study of T cell changes during pregnancy in multiple sclerosis. The assay was immunoSEQ multiplex PCR, and TCRdb's table has in-frame clones only and misses some. This table has 40,000 to 50,000 clones, roughly 92% appearing once. The starting material was CD4+ T cells from peripheral blood mononuclear cells, obtained in the second trimester of pregnancy. All receptors derive from a female donor in good health, enrolled as a control in a pregnancy study.

The chain carries TRBV7-3 and TRBJ1-2; TRBD1 is a possible D gene (5 bases). V was pared by 5 bases and J by 2 bases, with 12 bases between. This CDR3 comprises 14 residues. CDR1 SGHTA and CDR2 FQGTGA come from the germline V gene. The CDR3 here is CASSQGAGNYGYTF. DNA for the CDR3: TGTGCCAGCAGCCAAGGGGCAGGGAACTATGGCTACACCTTC.

This clone has just one count. V gene TRBV12-5 combines with J gene TRBJ2-1, with D tentatively TRBD1 (5 bases). CDR1 is LGHNT and CDR2 is FRNRAP in the germline V gene. CDR3 length: 16 residues. The V end lost 6 bases, the J end lost 7 bases, and 22 bases lay between the germline ends. The chain's CDR3 is CASGPRVIRSLNEQFF. DNA for the CDR3: TGTGCTAGTGGCCCCAGGGTCATCCGATCCCTAAATGAGCAGTTCTTC.

The rearrangement joins TRBV4-3 to TRBJ2-1; the match to TRBD2 covers 7 bases. The germline V gene has CDR1 LGHNA and CDR2 YSLEER. The CDR3 has 16 amino acids. After removal of 0 bases from V and 3 bases from J, the junction contained 5 bases not matched to a gene. The CDR3 DNA reads as TGCGCCAGCAGCCAAGACCGGGGGGAAGTCTACAATGAGCAGTTCTTC. This sequence encodes CASSQDRGEVYNEQFF.

This clone appeared a single time. The chain employs TRBV11-2 and TRBJ1-4; 8 nucleotides match TRBD1. The germline V gene encodes CDR1 SGHAT and CDR2 FQNNGV. The CDR3 extends over 14 amino acids. V shed 6 bases and J 10 bases; nucleotides not matched to a gene: 10. This CDR3 is CASRSIQGVGKLFF. The DNA of the CDR3 is TGTGCCAGCAGATCGATACAGGGGGTGGGAAAACTGTTTTTT. The variable domain in full, with the rest retrieved from reference TRBV11-2 and TRBJ1-4, is EAGVAQSPRYKIIEKRQSVAFWCNPISGHATLYWYQQILGQGPKLLIQFQNNGVVDDSQLPKDRFSAERLKGVDSTLKIQPAKLEDSAVYLCASRSIQGVGKLFFGSGTQLSVL.

This chain joins TRBV18 and TRBJ1-6; 7 nucleotides match TRBD1. Germline V lookup: CDR1 KGHSH, CDR2 LQKENI. This CDR3 comprises 16 residues. Germline trimming cut 4 bases from V and 9 bases from J; bases unmatched to any gene: 12. The CDR3 is CASSQTPGTEGSPLHF. CDR3 nucleotides: TGTGCCAGCTCACAAACTCCCGGGACAGAAGGTTCACCCCTCCACTTT.

This clone was detected only once. This chain links TRBV5-1 with TRBJ2-2; 7 bases fit TRBD1. V was pared by 0 bases and J by 2 bases, with 4 bases of the junction left unmatched. The CDR3 contains 16 residues. Germline-derived CDR1 and CDR2 are SGHRS and YFSETQ. The CDR3 sequence is CASSLGTGLNTGELFF. The CDR3 DNA reads as TGCGCCAGCAGCTTGGGGACAGGCCTCAACACCGGGGAGCTGTTTTTT.

This chain connects TRBV15 to TRBJ2-3; 10 nucleotides match TRBD1. This CDR3 is 17 amino acids long. After removal of 1 base from V and 4 bases from J, the junction contained 8 bases not matched to a gene. CDR1 and CDR2 (germline): LNHNV, YYDKDF (reference sequence). CDR3 sequence: CATSRAVTGGHADTQYF. DNA of the CDR3: TGTGCCACCAGCAGAGCAGTGACAGGGGGCCACGCAGATACGCAGTATTTT.

V gene TRBV29-1 combines with J gene TRBJ2-5; weak D call: TRBD1 (6 bases). The J call is uncertain, as TRBJ2-7 better fits the DNA end. The CDR3 loop spans 13 amino acids. The V gene's germline CDR1 is SQVTM and CDR2 ANQGSEA. CDR3 DNA sequence: TGCAGCGTTGTGGGACATTCGACCTACGAGCAGTACTTC. This sequence encodes CSVVGHSTYEQYF.

The chain recombines TRBV6-1 with TRBJ1-4; D unresolved. CDR3 length equals 15 residues. Per germline, CDR1 MNHNS and CDR2 SASEGT. The V gene lost 3 bases and the J gene lost 2 bases, with 10 bases spanning the gap. The CDR3 loop is CASSDRSATNEKLFF. The CDR3 bases are TGTGCCAGCAGTGATCGGAGCGCTACTAATGAAAAACTGTTTTTT.

This chain links TRBV6-1 with TRBJ1-4; D remains unclear. V lost 7 bases and J lost 7, with 7 bases in between. CDR1 and CDR2 from the germline V gene are MNHNS and SASEGT. The CDR3 spans 11 residues. The CDR3 sequence: CASNTGEKLFF. CDR3 DNA sequence: TGTGCCAGCAATACGGGTGAAAAACTGTTTTTT.

This clone came up once. The chain combines TRBV30 with TRBJ2-3; 8 bases agree with TRBD1. V lost 2 bases to trimming and J lost 4 bases; unmatched junction nucleotides: 5. CDR3 size: 14 residues. Germline lookup yields CDR1 GTSNPN and CDR2 SVGIG (reference sequence). The chain's CDR3 is CAWSNGQGPDTQYF. The CDR3 DNA reads TGTGCCTGGAGTAACGGACAGGGACCAGATACGCAGTATTTT.

This sequence joins TRBV10-3 and TRBJ2-7, with 9 positions matching TRBD1. Looked up from germline, CDR1 is ENHRY and CDR2 is SYGVKD. The trim removed 7 bases at V and 3 bases at J, leaving 7 bases unmatched. The CDR3 has 14 residues. For the CDR3, the DNA is TGTGCCATCAAAGACAGGGGGTCCATCTACGAGCAGTACTTC. This encodes CAIKDRGSIYEQYF.

The chain links TRBV18 to TRBJ1-1; TRBD1 is a possible D gene (5 bases). Trimming stripped 8 bases from V and 7 bases from J, with 20 bases between. CDR3 length: 14 residues. From germline, CDR1 is KGHSH and CDR2 LQKENI. CDR3 in DNA: TGTGCCAGCACTCCCGGGACTGTAAGAGTTGAAGCTTTCTTT. Its translation: CASTPGTVRVEAFF.

This chain joins TRBV5-4 and TRBJ2-5; tentatively, D is TRBD1 (7 bases). The V gene lost 0 bases and the J gene lost 2 bases, with 14 bases spanning the gap. CDR3 length: 16 residues. From germline, CDR1 is SGHNT and CDR2 YYREEE (reference sequence). The CDR3: CASSLALRGEQETQYF. The CDR3 region has the DNA TGTGCCAGCAGCTTGGCTCTCAGGGGGGAACAAGAGACCCAGTACTTC. The full variable domain, its missing parts supplied by reference TRBV5-4 and TRBJ2-5, is ETGVTQSPTHLIKTRGQQVTLRCSSQSGHNTVSWYQQALGQGPQFIFQYYREEENGRGNFPPRFSGLQFPNYSSELNVNALELDDSALYLCASSLALRGEQETQYFGPGTRLLVL.

The chain joins TRBV6-5 to TRBJ2-3, with TRBD2 identical over 7 bases. CDR3 length: 15 residues. The ends lost 7 bases at V and 0 bases at J; junction bases unmatched: 7. Looked up from germline, CDR1 is MNHEY and CDR2 is SVGAGI. The CDR3 bases are TGTGCCAGCAATCTACTAGCGACTAGCACAGATACGCAGTATTTT. It encodes CASNLLATSTDTQYF.

In DNA, the CDR3 is TGTGCCAGCAGAACTTCCACCGGGGAGGCCCAGTACTTC. It specifies CASRTSTGEAQYF. The chain is built from TRBV11-3 and TRBJ2-5; maybe TRBD2 (6 bases). The CDR3 has 13 amino acids. CDR1 and CDR2 from the germline V gene are SGHNT and YENEEA. The germline V and J ends were trimmed by 6 bases and 9 bases, with 17 bases remaining between them.

The J gene is TRBJ2-7, the V gene TRBV7-8, with D possibly TRBD2 on 5 matching bases. In germline, CDR1 is SGHVS, CDR2 FQNEAQ. V shed 1 base and J shed 5 bases, with 15 bases lying between them. This CDR3 is 15 amino acids long. In nucleotides, the CDR3 is TGTGCCAGCAGCTTAGGAGGGTGGTCTCCCCACGAGCAGTACTTC. Translated, it gives CASSLGGWSPHEQYF.

This clone has just one count. The chain uses TRBV7-2 and TRBJ1-3; D is ambiguous. CDR1 is SGHTA and CDR2 is FQGNSA in the germline V gene. Between the trimmed V and J ends, which lost 1 base and 2 bases, there was a span of 9 bases. The CDR3 runs 15 residues. The CDR3 nucleotides are TGTGCCAGCAGCTTAGTGAGGGTACCTGGAAACACCATATATTTT. Encoded protein: CASSLVRVPGNTIYF.

This sequence joins TRBV13 and TRBJ2-5; 9 bases fit TRBD1. This CDR3 is 15 amino acids long. CDR1 and CDR2 from the germline V gene are PRHDT and FYEKMQ (reference sequence). The V and J ends lost 0 bases and 5 bases, in that order; junction bases with no gene match: 4. The CDR3 loop is CASSLGTGGLETQYF. In DNA form, the CDR3 reads TGTGCCAGCAGCTTAGGGACAGGGGGATTGGAGACCCAGTACTTC.